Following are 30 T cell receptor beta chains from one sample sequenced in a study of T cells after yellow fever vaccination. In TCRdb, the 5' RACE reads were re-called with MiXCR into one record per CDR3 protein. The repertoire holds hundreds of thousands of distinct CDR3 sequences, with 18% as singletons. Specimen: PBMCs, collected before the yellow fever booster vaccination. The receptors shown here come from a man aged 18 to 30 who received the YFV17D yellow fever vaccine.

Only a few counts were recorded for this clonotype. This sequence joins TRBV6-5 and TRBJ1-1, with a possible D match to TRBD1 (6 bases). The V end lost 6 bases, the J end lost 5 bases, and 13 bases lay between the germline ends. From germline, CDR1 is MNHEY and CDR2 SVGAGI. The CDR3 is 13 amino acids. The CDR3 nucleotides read TGTGCCAGCAGACAGGGTTTCGGGACTGAAGCTTTCTTT. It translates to CASRQGFGTEAFF.

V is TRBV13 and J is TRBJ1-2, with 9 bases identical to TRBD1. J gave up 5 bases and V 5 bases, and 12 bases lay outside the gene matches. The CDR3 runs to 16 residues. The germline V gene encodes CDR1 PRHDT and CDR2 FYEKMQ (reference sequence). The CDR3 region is CASSAPDRGAWYGYTF. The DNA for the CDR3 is TGTGCCAGCAGCGCCCCGGACAGGGGAGCGTGGTATGGCTACACCTTC.

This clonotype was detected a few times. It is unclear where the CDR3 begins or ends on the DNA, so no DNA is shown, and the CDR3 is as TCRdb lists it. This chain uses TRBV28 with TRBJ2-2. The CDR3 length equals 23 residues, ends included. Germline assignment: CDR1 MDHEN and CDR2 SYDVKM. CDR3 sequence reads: CASSSSTDPHSVALHSNTGELFF.

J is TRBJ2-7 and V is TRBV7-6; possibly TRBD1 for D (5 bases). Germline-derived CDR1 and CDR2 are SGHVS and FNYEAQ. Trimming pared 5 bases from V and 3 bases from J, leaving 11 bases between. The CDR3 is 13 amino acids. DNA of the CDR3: TGTGCCAGCAGCCATGGGGCCTACTACGAGCAGTACTTC. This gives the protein CASSHGAYYEQYF.

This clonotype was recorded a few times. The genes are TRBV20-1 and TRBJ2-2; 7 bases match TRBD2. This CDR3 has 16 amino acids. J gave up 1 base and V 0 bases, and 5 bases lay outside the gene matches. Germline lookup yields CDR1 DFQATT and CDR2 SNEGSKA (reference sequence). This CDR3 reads CSARDMRGRNTGELFF. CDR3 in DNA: TGCAGTGCTAGAGATATGCGGGGGAGGAACACCGGGGAGCTGTTTTTT.

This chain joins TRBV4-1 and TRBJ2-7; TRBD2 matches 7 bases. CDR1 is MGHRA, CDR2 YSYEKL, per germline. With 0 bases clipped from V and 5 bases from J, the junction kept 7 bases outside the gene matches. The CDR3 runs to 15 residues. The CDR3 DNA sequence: TGCGCCAGCAGCCAAGAGGGCGGGGGTCCGAACGAGCAGTACTTC. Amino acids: CASSQEGGGPNEQYF.

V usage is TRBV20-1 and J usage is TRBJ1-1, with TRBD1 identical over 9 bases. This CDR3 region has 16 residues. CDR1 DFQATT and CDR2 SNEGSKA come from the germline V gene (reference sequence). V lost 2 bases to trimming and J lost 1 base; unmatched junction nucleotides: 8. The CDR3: CSARLLGQGANTEAFF. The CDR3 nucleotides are TGCAGTGCTAGACTCTTGGGACAGGGCGCGAACACTGAAGCTTTCTTT.

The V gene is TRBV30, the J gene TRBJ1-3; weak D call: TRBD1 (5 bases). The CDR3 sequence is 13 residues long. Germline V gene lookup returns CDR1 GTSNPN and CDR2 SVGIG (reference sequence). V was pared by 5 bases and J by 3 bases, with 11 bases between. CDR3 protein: CAWAGSHGNTIYF. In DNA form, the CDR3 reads TGTGCCTGGGCAGGGTCTCATGGAAACACCATATATTTT.

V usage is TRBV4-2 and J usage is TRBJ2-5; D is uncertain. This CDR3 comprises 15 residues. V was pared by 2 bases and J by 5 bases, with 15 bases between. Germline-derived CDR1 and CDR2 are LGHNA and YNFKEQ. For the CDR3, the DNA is TGTGCCAGCAGCCAACGGTCCCTAAACATTGAGACCCAGTACTTC. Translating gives CASSQRSLNIETQYF.

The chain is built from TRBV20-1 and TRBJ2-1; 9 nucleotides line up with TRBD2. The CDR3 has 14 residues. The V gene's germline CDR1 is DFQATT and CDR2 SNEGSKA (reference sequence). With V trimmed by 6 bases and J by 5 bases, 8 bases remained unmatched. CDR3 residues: CSALSKRGDNEQFF. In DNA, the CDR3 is TGCAGTGCCCTGTCTAAGCGGGGGGACAATGAGCAGTTCTTC.

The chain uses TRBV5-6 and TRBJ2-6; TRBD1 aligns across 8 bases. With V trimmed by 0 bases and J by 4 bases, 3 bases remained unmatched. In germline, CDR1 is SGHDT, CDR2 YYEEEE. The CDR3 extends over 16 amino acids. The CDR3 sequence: CASSLAGQGGANVLTF. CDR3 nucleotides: TGTGCCAGCAGCTTGGCAGGACAGGGCGGGGCCAACGTCCTGACTTTC.

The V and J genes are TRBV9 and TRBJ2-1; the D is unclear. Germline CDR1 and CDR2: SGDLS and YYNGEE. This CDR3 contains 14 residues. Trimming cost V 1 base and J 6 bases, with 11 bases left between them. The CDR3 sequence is CASSVFSRPNEQFF. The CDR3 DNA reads TGTGCCAGCAGCGTATTCTCCCGGCCCAATGAGCAGTTCTTC. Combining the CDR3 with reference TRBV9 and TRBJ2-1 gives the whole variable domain DSGVTQTPKHLITATGQRVTLRCSPRSGDLSVYWYQQSLDQGLQFLIQYYNGEERAKGNILERFSAQQFPDLHSELNLSSLELGDSALYFCASSVFSRPNEQFFGPGTRLTVL.

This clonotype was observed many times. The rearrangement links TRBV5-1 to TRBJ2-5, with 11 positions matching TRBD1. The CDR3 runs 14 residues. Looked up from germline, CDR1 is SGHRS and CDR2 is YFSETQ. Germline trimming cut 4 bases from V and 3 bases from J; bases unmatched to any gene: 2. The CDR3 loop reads CASSQGQGEETQYF. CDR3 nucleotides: TGCGCCAGCAGCCAGGGACAGGGGGAAGAGACCCAGTACTTC.

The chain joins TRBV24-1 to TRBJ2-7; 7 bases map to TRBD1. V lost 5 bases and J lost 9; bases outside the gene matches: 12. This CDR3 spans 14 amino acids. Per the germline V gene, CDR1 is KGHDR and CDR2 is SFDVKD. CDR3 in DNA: TGTGCCACCAGTGTCCGGGACAGAAGCGGTGGGCAGTACTTC. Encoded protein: CATSVRDRSGGQYF.

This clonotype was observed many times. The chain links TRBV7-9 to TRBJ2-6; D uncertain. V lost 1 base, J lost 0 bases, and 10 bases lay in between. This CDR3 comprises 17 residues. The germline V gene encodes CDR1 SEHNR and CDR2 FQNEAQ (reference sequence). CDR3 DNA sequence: TGTGCCAGCAGCTTAGGGCACTCCTTCTCTGGGGCCAACGTCCTGACTTTC. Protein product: CASSLGHSFSGANVLTF.

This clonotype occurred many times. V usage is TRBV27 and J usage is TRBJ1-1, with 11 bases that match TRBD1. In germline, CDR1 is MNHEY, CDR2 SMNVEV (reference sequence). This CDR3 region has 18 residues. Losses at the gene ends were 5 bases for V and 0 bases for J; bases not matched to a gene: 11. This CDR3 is CASSPSDRGLPLNTEAFF. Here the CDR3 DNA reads TGTGCCAGCAGTCCGTCGGACAGGGGGCTTCCATTGAACACTGAAGCTTTCTTT.

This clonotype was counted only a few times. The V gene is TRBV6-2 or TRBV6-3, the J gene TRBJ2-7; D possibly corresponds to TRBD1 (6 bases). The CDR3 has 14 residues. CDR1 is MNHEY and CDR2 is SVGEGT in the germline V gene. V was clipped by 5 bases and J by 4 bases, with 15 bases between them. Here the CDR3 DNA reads TGTGCCAGCAGTGATGGACAGCGAGGGTACGAGCAGTACGTC. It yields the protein CASSDGQRGYEQYV.

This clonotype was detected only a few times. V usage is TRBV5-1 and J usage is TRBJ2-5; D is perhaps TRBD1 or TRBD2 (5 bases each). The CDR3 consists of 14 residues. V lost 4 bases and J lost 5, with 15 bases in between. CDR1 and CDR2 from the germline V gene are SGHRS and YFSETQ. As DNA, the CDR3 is TGCGCCAGCAGCGTGGGACCGGGCCTGGAGACCCAGTACTTC. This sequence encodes CASSVGPGLETQYF.

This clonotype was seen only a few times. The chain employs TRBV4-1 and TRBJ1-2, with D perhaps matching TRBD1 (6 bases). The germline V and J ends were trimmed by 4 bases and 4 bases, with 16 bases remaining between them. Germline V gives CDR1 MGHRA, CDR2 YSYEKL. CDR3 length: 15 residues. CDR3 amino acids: CASSLHQGMSYGYTF. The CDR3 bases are TGCGCCAGCAGCCTGCATCAGGGGATGAGCTATGGCTACACCTTC.

The CDR3 protein is CASSPGGAGNEQYF. The CDR3 DNA is TGTGCCAGCTCACCGGGAGGGGCTGGAAACGAGCAGTACTTC. V gene TRBV18 combines with J gene TRBJ2-7, with 7 nucleotides matching TRBD2. This CDR3 region has 14 residues. Per germline, CDR1 KGHSH and CDR2 LQKENI. V was pared by 3 bases and J by 5 bases, with 7 bases of the junction left unmatched.

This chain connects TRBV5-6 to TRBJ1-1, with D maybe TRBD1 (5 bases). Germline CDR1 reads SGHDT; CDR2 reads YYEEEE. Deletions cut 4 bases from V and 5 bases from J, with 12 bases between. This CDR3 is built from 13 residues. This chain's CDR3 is CASSPGTSTEAFF. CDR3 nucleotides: TGTGCCAGCAGCCCAGGGACCTCAACTGAAGCTTTCTTT.

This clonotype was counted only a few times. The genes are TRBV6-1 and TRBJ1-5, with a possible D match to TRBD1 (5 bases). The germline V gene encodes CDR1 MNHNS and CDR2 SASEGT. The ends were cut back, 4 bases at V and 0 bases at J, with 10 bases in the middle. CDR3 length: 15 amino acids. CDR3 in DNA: TGTGCCAGCAGTGTCCAGGGTTATAGCAATCAGCCCCAGCATTTT. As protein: CASSVQGYSNQPQHF.

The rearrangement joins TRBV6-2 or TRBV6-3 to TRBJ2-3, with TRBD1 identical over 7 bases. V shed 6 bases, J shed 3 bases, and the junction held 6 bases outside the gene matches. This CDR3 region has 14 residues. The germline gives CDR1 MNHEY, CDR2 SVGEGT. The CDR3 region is CASSRDSLTDTQYF. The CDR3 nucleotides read TGTGCCAGCAGCCGGGACAGCCTTACAGATACGCAGTATTTT.

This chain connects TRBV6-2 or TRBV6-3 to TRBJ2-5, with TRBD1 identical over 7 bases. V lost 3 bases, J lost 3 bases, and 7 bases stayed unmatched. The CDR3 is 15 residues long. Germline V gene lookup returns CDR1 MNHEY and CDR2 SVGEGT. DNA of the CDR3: TGTGCCAGCAGTTATAAGGGGGCCACCAAAGAGACCCAGTACTTC. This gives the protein CASSYKGATKETQYF.

In nucleotides, the CDR3 is TGTGCCAGCAGGCCCTGGGACAGGGGTTACAATGAGCAGTTCTTC. Translated: CASRPWDRGYNEQFF. This chain links TRBV6-6 with TRBJ2-1; 10 nucleotides align to TRBD1. CDR1 and CDR2 from the germline V gene are MNHNY and SVGAGI (reference sequence). The junction had 6 bases not matched to a gene; V was cut back by 6 bases and J by 4 bases. CDR3 size: 15 residues.

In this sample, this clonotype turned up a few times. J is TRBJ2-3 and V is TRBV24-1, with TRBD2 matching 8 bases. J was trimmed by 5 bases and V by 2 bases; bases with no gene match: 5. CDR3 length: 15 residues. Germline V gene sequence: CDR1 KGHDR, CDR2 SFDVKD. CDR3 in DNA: TGTGCCACCAGTGATTCGGGGGGGGCGGGAGATACGCAGTATTTT. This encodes CATSDSGGAGDTQYF.

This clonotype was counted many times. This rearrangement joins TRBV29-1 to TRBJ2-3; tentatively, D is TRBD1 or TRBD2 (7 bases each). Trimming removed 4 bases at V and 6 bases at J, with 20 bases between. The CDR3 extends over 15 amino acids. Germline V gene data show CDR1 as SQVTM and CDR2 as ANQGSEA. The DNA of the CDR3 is TGCAGCGTTGGTGAATGGCGGGGAGGGGGCGATACGCAGTATTTT. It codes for CSVGEWRGGGDTQYF.

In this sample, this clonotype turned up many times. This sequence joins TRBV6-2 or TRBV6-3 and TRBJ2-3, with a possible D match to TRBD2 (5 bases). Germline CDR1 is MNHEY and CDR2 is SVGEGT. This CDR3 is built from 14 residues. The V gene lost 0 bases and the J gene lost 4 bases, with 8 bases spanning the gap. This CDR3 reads CASSYSPSSDTQYF. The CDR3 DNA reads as TGTGCCAGCAGTTACTCGCCTAGCTCAGATACGCAGTATTTT.

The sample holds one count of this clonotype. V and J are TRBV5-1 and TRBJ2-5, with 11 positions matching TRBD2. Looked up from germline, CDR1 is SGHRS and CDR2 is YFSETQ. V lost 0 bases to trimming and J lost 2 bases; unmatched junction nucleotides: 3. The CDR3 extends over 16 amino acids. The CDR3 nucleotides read TGCGCCAGCAGCTTGGGTCCTAGCGGGGGGCAAGAGACCCAGTACTTC. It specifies CASSLGPSGGQETQYF.

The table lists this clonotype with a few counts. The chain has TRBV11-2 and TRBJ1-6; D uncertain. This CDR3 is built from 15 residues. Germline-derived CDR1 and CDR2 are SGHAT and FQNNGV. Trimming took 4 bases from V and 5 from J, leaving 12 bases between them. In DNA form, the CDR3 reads TGTGCCAGCAGCTCCCTGGCAGCTAATAATTCACCCCTCCACTTT. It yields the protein CASSSLAANNSPLHF.